The sequence of this T cell receptor (beta chain) was determined in a study of T-cell memory formation after mild COVID-19. Via MiXCR, TCRdb re-called the 5' RACE reads, giving one row per CDR3 protein. The sample includes about 340,000 distinct CDR3 sequences, 20% to 25% of them seen just once. Study-level findings and limits: Clones that shrank (day 15 to 85) were balanced CD4/CD8, whereas later expanders leaned CD4+. In pre-infection memory, a portion of responding clones appeared, which suggested that cross-reactive memory joined.

The CDR3 totals 14 residues. The trim removed 3 bases at V and 4 bases at J, leaving 6 bases unmatched. Germline V gives CDR1 SGDLS, CDR2 YYNGEE. A remark on this clonotype: The antigen is not known.

The rearrangement uses TRBV9 and TRBJ1-1; the match to TRBD1 covers 7 bases. Sequencing was done on a sample of PBMCs or a T cell subset sorted from them (not recorded which). This clonotype was sampled from an adult woman who had mild COVID-19 (a few samples of this study predate the infection). Cell type and time point are not known. The CDR3 is CASSAFSGGTEAFF. CDR3 nucleotide sequence: TGTGCCAGCAGCGCGTTCTCAGGGGGCACTGAAGCTTTCTTT.